This TCR beta chain was sequenced during a study of cytotoxic CD8 clonotypes in ibrutinib-treated CLL. Study details: Included were 11 relapsed/refractory and over 14 treatment-naive patients, of whom some 18 were IGHV unmutated. Among patients, some 24 responded partially and 2 completely; some 15 then stayed remitted and approximately twelve progressed after median 68 months. Mean per-sample yields comprised roughly 260,000 productive templates and tens of thousands of productive rearrangements.

The planned depth of sequencing spanned 1 in 200,000 to 1 in 1 million T cells. Clones were read by immunoSEQ multiplex PCR, and TCRdb kept only the in-frame ones, dropping some. The sample includes 110,000 to 150,000 clones, 76% of them seen just once. CDR3 length: 16 amino acids. V gave up 1 base and J gave up 9 bases; unmatched junction bases: 7. Looked up from germline, CDR1 is KGHSH and CDR2 is LQKENI. A few counts support this clone. The receptor's source is a human donor with chronic lymphocytic leukemia. The specimen comprised PBMCs, sampled after 24 months of ibrutinib treatment. V is TRBV18 and J is TRBJ2-2; 11 bases line up with TRBD1. In DNA form, the CDR3 reads TGTGCCAGCTCACCACGCGGACAGGGGGCGATCCGGGAGCTGTTTTTT. As protein: CASSPRGQGAIRELFF.